The sequence of this TCR beta chain was determined in a study of blood T cell repertoires in COVID-19. Trimming left V 4 bases short and J 6 bases short, with 13 bases between. The CDR3 totals 13 residues. Germline V gene sequence: CDR1 LGHDT, CDR2 YNNKEL (reference sequence). Assay used: immunoSEQ multiplex PCR; TCRdb lists only in-frame clones, some missing. This table has some 43,000 clones, about 90% appearing once. Sequencing used peripheral blood. The chain combines TRBV3-1 (or the pseudogene TRBV3-2) with TRBJ2-7, with D maybe TRBD2 (5 bases). The receptor was isolated from a human donor in a cohort sampled during active COVID-19. The DNA for the CDR3 is TGTGCCAGCAGCCCCAGCGGCGTGGGCGAGCAGTACTTC. Its protein is CASSPSGVGEQYF.